The 12 T cell receptor beta chains below come from one sample, sequenced in a study of T cells in localized non-small cell lung cancer. Sequenced by immunoSEQ multiplex PCR; TCRdb stores in-frame clones only, minus some. The sample lists under 3,500 clones, approximately 31% occurring once. Material: lung tumor tissue, obtained before any cancer treatment. All receptors derive from a woman between 35 and 75 years old with stage I lung adenocarcinoma.

This chain uses TRBV5-1 with TRBJ1-3, with D possibly TRBD1 on 5 matching bases. This CDR3 comprises 16 residues. The V end was cut by 4 bases, the J end by 0 bases, with 14 bases between. Germline CDR1 SGHRS, CDR2 YFSETQ. CDR3 DNA sequence: TGCGCCAGCAGCGACCGGGACCTACGCTCTGGAAACACCATATATTTT. Amino acids: CASSDRDLRSGNTIYF.

This clone appeared a few times. The rearrangement links TRBV6-8 to TRBJ1-2; TRBD1 matches 11 bases. With V trimmed by 4 bases and J by 6 bases, 7 bases remained unmatched. The CDR3 is made up of 15 amino acids. Germline CDR1 MNHGY, CDR2 SAAAGT. CDR3 bases: TGTGCCAGCAGTTTTCACCGGGACAGGGGGGATGGCTACACCTTC. Translating it yields CASSFHRDRGDGYTF.

This clone was counted only a few times. The chain joins TRBV29-1 to TRBJ2-5; 10 bases align to TRBD2. In germline, CDR1 is SQVTM, CDR2 ANQGSEA. The ends lost 6 bases at V and 5 bases at J; junction bases unmatched: 9. The CDR3 covers 14 residues. CDR3 nucleotides: TGCAGCGTCTCCCCGGGACTAGCGAGGGAGACCCAGTACTTC. This codes for CSVSPGLARETQYF.

This chain joins TRBV28 and TRBJ2-7, with D unclear. In germline, CDR1 is MDHEN, CDR2 SYDVKM. The CDR3 runs to 12 residues. V lost 1 base, J lost 3 bases, and 4 bases lay in between. The CDR3 sequence: CASSLYSYEQYF. The DNA for the CDR3 is TGTGCCAGCAGTTTATACAGCTACGAGCAGTACTTC. Looking up the rest from reference TRBV28 and TRBJ2-7 gives the full variable domain: DVKVTQSSRYLVKRTGEKVFLECVQDMDHENMFWYRQDPGLGLRLIYFSYDVKMKEKGDIPEGYSVSREKKERFSLILESASTNQTSMYLCASSLYSYEQYFGPGTRLTVT.

The rearrangement links TRBV9 to TRBJ1-1; perhaps TRBD1 as D (5 bases). From germline, CDR1 is SGDLS and CDR2 YYNGEE. The CDR3 length is 14 residues. V gave up 5 bases and J gave up 1 base, with 12 bases separating them. The CDR3 DNA follows: TGTGCCAGCAGTAGACAGCCCTCGAACACTGAAGCTTTCTTT. Protein product: CASSRQPSNTEAFF.

This clone was seen a few times. This sequence joins TRBV5-1 and TRBJ2-2, with D maybe TRBD1 (6 bases). With 0 bases removed from V and 6 bases from J, the gap between germline ends came to 12 bases. The CDR3 contains 15 residues. Germline assignment: CDR1 SGHRS and CDR2 YFSETQ. CDR3 residues: CASSLATQGAGELFF. CDR3 DNA: TGCGCCAGCAGCTTGGCAACACAGGGTGCCGGGGAGCTGTTTTTT.

This clone is judged medium-sized (0.01 to 0.1%). The rearrangement links TRBV6-8 to TRBJ2-1, with 9 bases that match TRBD2. This CDR3 comprises 16 residues. With V trimmed by 6 bases and J by 0 bases, 6 bases remained unmatched. Per the germline V gene, CDR1 is MNHGY and CDR2 is SAAAGT. In DNA form, the CDR3 reads TGTGCCAGCAGCGTAGTTAGCGGGAGCTCCTACAATGAGCAGTTCTTC. This codes for CASSVVSGSSYNEQFF.

The chain links TRBV18 to TRBJ2-3, with 7 bases matching TRBD1. Germline V CDR1 and CDR2: KGHSH, LQKENI. V gave up 4 bases and J gave up 0 bases; unmatched junction bases: 7. The CDR3 length is 16 residues. This chain's CDR3 is CASSLSYRGSTDTQYF. The CDR3 DNA reads TGTGCCAGCTCACTTTCCTACAGGGGAAGCACAGATACGCAGTATTTT.

This rearrangement joins TRBV10-2 to TRBJ1-5; D unclear. The V end was cut by 5 bases, the J end by 4 bases, with 12 bases between. This CDR3 contains 14 residues. The germline gives CDR1 WSHSY, CDR2 SAAADI. The CDR3 DNA follows: TGCGCCAGCAGTCCCTCACCGGGGAATCAGCCCCAGCATTTT. This encodes CASSPSPGNQPQHF.

This clone came up a few times. The rearrangement uses TRBV29-1 and TRBJ2-7, with TRBD1 matching over 7 bases. V lost 7 bases to trimming and J lost 2 bases; unmatched junction nucleotides: 5. The CDR3 totals 12 residues. Per germline, CDR1 SQVTM and CDR2 ANQGSEA. The CDR3 loop reads CSATGTAYEQYF. CDR3 in DNA: TGCAGCGCCACCGGGACAGCCTACGAGCAGTACTTC.

The chain links TRBV28 to TRBJ2-7, with D possibly being TRBD1 (5 bases). V was cut by 7 bases and J by 2 bases, with 18 bases left in between. Germline V CDR1 and CDR2: MDHEN, SYDVKM. The CDR3 is made up of 15 amino acids. This chain's CDR3 is CASTPNRQLPYEQYF. CDR3 in DNA: TGTGCCAGCACCCCAAACCGACAGCTACCCTACGAGCAGTACTTC.

V gene TRBV2 combines with J gene TRBJ2-7, with 7 bases lining up with TRBD2. Germline V gene lookup returns CDR1 SNHLY and CDR2 FYNNEI. This CDR3 is built from 12 residues. Unmatched junction bases numbered 5, after V lost 6 bases and J lost 6 bases. CDR3 amino acids: CASRGGGVEQYF. CDR3 nucleotide sequence: TGTGCCAGCAGGGGGGGAGGGGTCGAGCAGTACTTC.